This T cell receptor beta chain derives from a study of regulatory T cells in long-lasting Graves disease. The study's findings and limits: Favored gene segments in persistent disease were TRBV28, TRBJ1-2 and TRBJ2-5.

Noted time point: newly diagnosed GD, antithyroid drugs for less than 3 months. After RNA was extracted from PBMCs, the TCR library was made from it. Remarks on this clonotype: The target antigen is unknown.

For TCR beta, libraries came from iRepertoire HTBI primers and Arm-PCR of CDR3 regions. Each CDR3 protein gets one entry after TCRdb re-called the multiplex PCR reads with MiXCR. The table records about 540,000 distinct CDR3 sequences, roughly 13% of them present only once. CDR1 is DFQATT and CDR2 is SNEGSKA in the germline V gene (reference sequence). V trimming: 8 bases; J trimming: 0 bases; junction bases outside the gene matches: 5. This CDR3 comprises 13 residues. The data were also submitted as part of a second study, on T cells in Graves' hyperthyroidism and ophthalmopathy.

The chain combines TRBV20-1 with TRBJ2-3; 7 bases align to TRBD2. Source: peripheral blood mononuclear cells (PBMCs), taken at new diagnosis, from a patient treated with antithyroid drugs. The source of this sequence is a man aged 25-45 years with Graves disease. The CDR3: CSTLAESTDTQYF. CDR3 DNA sequence: TGCAGTACCCTAGCGGAGAGCACAGATACGCAGTATTTT.